Only a few counts were recorded for the clone carrying this T cell receptor (beta chain). The data stem from a study of blood T cell repertoires in COVID-19. Study details: From T cells, B-cell-depleted T cells, or PBMCs came the material, which was cDNA or gDNA.

The V end was cut by 7 bases, the J end by 2 bases, with 9 bases between. In germline, CDR1 is SQVTM, CDR2 ANQGSEA. The length of the CDR3 is 11 residues. As originally analysed: Estimation of nucleated cell counts relied on the amplification of reference gene primers. Here immunoSEQ multiplex PCR was the method, and the copy in TCRdb shows in-frame clones only, minus some. The V and J calls and clone size are taken from that table; D and trimming were inferred from the DNA. The sample has about 230,000 clones, around 81% seen once. This clonotype originated in a woman over 75 with COVID-19, enrolled during active disease. Sequencing input: peripheral blood. This rearrangement joins TRBV29-1 to TRBJ2-7, with TRBD2 as a possible D gene (6 bases). CDR3: CSAGEAYEQYF. In nucleotides, the CDR3 is TGCAGCGCCGGGGAGGCCTACGAGCAGTACTTC.